The sequence of this T cell receptor beta chain was determined in a study of shared T cell receptors in the human thymus. Sequencing used immunoSEQ multiplex PCR; TCRdb keeps in-frame clones, though not all of them. This sample has about 500,000 clones, with around three quarters found just once. CDR3 length: 14 residues. V gave up 6 bases and J gave up 5 bases, with 17 bases separating them. CDR1 MNHEY and CDR2 SVGAGI come from the germline V gene. These same records also appear under a second study, on human thymus T cells. That source notes: Thymus specimens were resections from corrective heart surgery. Apparent bias marked the V and J gene usage of thymic and blood repertoires. Among unrelated individuals, related research reported thymic repertoires that overlapped highly.

The clonotype comes from a boy under three years old with a congenital heart defect. Sequencing was performed on thymocytes. The chain has TRBV6-5 and TRBJ2-7; TRBD1 might be the D (6 bases). The DNA of the CDR3 is TGTGCCAGCAGCCCCGGGACACCCGTCCACGAGCAGTACTTC. Residues: CASSPGTPVHEQYF.